This TCR beta chain was sequenced during a study of blood T cell repertoires in COVID-19. At the level of the study: The origin of the acute and convalescent COVID-19 samples was the United States, Italy and Spain. PBMCs, B-cell-depleted T cells, or T cells were the source of the cDNA or gDNA that made up the material.

The germline CDR1 and CDR2 sequences are MNHEY and SVGEGT. The junction had 3 bases not matched to a gene; V was cut back by 6 bases and J by 8 bases. The CDR3 contains 11 residues. Original processing notes: Amplifying reference gene primers gave estimates of nucleated cell counts. Clones were sequenced by immunoSEQ multiplex PCR, and TCRdb holds only the in-frame ones, with some missing. V and J calls and clone size come straight from that table; D and trimming were deduced from the DNA. The data contain about 180,000 clones, approximately 87% of them seen just once; the ten biggest clones take up around 21%.

J is TRBJ1-2 and V is TRBV6-2 or TRBV6-3; TRBD1 aligns across 7 bases. The sequencing sample was made of peripheral blood. The TCR originated in a man between 65 and 85 years old with active or convalescent COVID-19. In nucleotides, the CDR3 is TGTGCCAGCAGCCGGGACAGAGGCTACACCTTC. Translation gives CASSRDRGYTF.